The present T cell receptor beta chain was sequenced within a study of shared clonotypes between healthy human individuals. Study information: Serving as donors were a couple of women and a few men, whose ages spanned 18 to 49. Each donor contributed plates that comprised three CD4 naive, three CD4 memory, two CD8 naive and one CD8 memory.

With regard to this clone: Antigen unknown.

The study, taken as a whole, reports: Donor clonotype sharing was expected to depend on sequencing depth.

With 5 bases removed from V and 3 bases from J, the gap between germline ends came to 11 bases. Germline CDR1 is SQVTM and CDR2 is ANQGSEA. This CDR3 has 13 amino acids. Assay used: immunoSEQ multiplex PCR; TCRdb lists only in-frame clones, some missing. The table shows roughly 2,300,000 clones, with about nine tenths occurring only once. All participating donors were Caucasian adults from Nashville, Tennessee. The receptor was derived from a man between 18 and 35 years old in good health. Some clones in this sample may be carry-over from other donors' samples. The chain has TRBV29-1 and TRBJ1-5; a possible D gene is TRBD1 (5 bases). Sequencing was performed on naive CD4+ T cells from PBMCs. Subset in this sample: CD45RA+ positively selected. CDR3 DNA sequence: TGCAGCGTTTGGGCAGGGCTCAATCAGCCCCAGCATTTT. This translates into CSVWAGLNQPQHF. Variable domain in full (rest from reference TRBV29-1 and TRBJ1-5): SAVISQKPSRDICQRGTSLTIQCQVDSQVTMMFWYRQQPGQSLTLIATANQGSEATYESGFVIDKFPISRPNLTFSTLTVSNMSPEDSSIYLCSVWAGLNQPQHFGDGTRLSIL.